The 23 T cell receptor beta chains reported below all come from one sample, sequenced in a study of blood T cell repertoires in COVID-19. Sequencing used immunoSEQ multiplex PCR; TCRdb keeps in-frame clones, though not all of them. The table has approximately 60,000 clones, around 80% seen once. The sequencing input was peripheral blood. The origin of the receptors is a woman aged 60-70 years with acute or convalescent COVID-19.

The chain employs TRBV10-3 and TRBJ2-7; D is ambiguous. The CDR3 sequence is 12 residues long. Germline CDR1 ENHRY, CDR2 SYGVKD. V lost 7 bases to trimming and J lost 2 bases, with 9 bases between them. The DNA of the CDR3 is TGTGCCATCATCCCCTCCGCCTACGAGCAGTACTTC. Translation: CAIIPSAYEQYF.

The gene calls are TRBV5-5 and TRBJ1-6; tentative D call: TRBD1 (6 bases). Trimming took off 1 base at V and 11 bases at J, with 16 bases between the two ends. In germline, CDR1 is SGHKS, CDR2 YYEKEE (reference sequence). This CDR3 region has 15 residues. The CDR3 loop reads CASSLLGQKGPPLHF. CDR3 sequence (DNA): TGTGCCAGCAGCTTGTTGGGACAAAAGGGACCACCCCTCCACTTT.

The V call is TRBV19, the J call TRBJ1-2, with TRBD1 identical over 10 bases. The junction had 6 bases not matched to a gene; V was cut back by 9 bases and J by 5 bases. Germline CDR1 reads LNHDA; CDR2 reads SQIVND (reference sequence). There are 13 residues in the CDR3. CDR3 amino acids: CASRVGQGYGYTF. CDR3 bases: TGTGCCAGCCGAGTGGGACAGGGGTATGGCTACACCTTC.

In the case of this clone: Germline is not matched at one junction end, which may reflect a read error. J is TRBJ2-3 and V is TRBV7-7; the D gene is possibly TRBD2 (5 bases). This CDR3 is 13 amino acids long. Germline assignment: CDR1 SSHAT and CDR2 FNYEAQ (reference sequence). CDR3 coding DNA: TGTGCTAGCAGTTGGACTAGCACAGATACGCAGTATTTT. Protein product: CASSWTSTDTQYF.

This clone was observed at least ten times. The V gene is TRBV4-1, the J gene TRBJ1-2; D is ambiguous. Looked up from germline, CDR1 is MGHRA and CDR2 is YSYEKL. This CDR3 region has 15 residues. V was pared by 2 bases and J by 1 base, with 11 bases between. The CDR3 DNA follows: TGCGCCAGCAGCCAACCGCGGGCCGGTAACTATGGCTACACCTTC. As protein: CASSQPRAGNYGYTF.

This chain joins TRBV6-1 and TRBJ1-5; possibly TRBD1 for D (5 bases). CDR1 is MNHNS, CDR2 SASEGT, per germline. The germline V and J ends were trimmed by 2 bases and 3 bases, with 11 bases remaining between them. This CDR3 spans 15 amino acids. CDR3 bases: TGTGCCAGCAGTGAATGGGGGGGTACCAATCAGCCCCAGCATTTT. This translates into CASSEWGGTNQPQHF.

CDR3 bases: TGCGCCAGCAGCTTGGCCGGGACAGGGTTTTACGAGCAGTACTTC. Translating gives CASSLAGTGFYEQYF. This chain links TRBV5-1 with TRBJ2-7; 9 nucleotides line up with TRBD1. Per the germline V gene, CDR1 is SGHRS and CDR2 is YFSETQ. The CDR3 runs to 15 residues. The trim removed 0 bases at V and 4 bases at J, leaving 5 bases unmatched.

CDR3 bases: TGTGCCAGCAGCTTAGATGGAGATAGCAATCAGCCCCAGCATTTT. Residues: CASSLDGDSNQPQHF. J is TRBJ1-5 and V is TRBV11-2; D is unresolved. V was cut by 0 bases and J by 0 bases, with 6 bases left in between. The V gene's germline CDR1 is SGHAT and CDR2 FQNNGV. The CDR3 runs 15 residues.

The DNA of the CDR3 is TGCGCCAGCAGCCAAGATATGGCGGGAGAAAAACTGTTTTTT. It translates to CASSQDMAGEKLFF. The chain links TRBV4-3 to TRBJ1-4, with D hard to call. Between the trimmed V and J ends, which lost 0 bases and 8 bases, there was a span of 10 bases. Germline V lookup: CDR1 LGHNA, CDR2 YSLEER. The CDR3 loop spans 14 amino acids.

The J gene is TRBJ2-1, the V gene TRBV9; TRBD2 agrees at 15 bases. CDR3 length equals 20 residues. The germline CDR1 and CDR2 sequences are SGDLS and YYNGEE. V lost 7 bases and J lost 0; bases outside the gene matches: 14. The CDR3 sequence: CASGPGTSGGQSSSYNEQFF. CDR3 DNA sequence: TGTGCCAGCGGGCCAGGGACTAGCGGGGGGCAATCGAGCTCCTACAATGAGCAGTTCTTC.

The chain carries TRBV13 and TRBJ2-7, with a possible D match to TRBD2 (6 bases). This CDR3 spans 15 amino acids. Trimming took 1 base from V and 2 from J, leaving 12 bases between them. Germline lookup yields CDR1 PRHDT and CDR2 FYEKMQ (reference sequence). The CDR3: CASSLELGEAYEQYF. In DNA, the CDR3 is TGTGCCAGCAGCTTAGAGTTAGGGGAGGCCTACGAGCAGTACTTC.

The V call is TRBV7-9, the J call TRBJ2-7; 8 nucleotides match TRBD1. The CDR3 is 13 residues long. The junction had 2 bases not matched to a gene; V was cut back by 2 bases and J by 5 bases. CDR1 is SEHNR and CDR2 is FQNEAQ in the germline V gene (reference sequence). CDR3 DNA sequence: TGTGCCAGCAGCTTACAGGGGGCCCACGAGCAGTACTTC. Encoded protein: CASSLQGAHEQYF.

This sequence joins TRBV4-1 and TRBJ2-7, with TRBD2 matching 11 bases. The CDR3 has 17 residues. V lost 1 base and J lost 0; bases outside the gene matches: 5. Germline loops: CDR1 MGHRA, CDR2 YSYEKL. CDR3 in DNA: TGCGCCAGCAGCCAAGCTAGCGGGGGGACTTACTCCTACGAGCAGTACTTC. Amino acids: CASSQASGGTYSYEQYF.

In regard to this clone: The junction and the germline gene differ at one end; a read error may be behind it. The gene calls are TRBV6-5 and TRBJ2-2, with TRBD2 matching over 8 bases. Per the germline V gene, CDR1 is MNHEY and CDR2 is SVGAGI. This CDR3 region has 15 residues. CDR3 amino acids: CASGYGGVGSGELFF. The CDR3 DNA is TGTGCCAGCGGTTACGGGGGGGTAGGCTCCGGGGAGCTGTTTTTT.

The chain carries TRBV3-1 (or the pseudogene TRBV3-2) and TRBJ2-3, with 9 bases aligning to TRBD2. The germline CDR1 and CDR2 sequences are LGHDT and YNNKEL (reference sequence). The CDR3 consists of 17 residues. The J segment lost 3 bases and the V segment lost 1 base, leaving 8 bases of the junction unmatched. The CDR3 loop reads CASSQVLAGGETDTQYF. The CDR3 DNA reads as TGTGCCAGCAGCCAAGTCCTTGCGGGGGGGGAAACAGATACGCAGTATTTT.

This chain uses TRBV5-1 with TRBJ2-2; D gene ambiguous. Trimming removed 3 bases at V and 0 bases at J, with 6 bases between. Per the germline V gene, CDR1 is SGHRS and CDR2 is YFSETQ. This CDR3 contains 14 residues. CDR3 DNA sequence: TGCGCCAGCAGCTATAGCACGAACACCGGGGAGCTGTTTTTT. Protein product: CASSYSTNTGELFF.

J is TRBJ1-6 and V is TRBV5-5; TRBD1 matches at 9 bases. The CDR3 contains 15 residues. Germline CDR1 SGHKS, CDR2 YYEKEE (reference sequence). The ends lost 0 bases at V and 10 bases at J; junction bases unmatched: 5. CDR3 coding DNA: TGTGCCAGCAGCTTGGTTGACAGGGGGGGATCACCCCTCCACTTT. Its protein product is CASSLVDRGGSPLHF.

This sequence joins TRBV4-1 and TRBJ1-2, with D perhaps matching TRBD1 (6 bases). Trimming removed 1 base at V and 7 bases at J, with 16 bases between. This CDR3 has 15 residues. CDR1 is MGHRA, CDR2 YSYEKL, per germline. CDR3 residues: CASSQVTAGESGYTF. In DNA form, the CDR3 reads TGCGCCAGCAGCCAAGTTACGGCAGGGGAATCTGGCTACACCTTC.

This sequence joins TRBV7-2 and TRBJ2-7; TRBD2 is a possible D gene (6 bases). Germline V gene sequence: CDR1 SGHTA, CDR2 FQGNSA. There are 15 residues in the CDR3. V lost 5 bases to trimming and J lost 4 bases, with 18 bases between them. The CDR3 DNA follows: TGTGCCAGCAGCCCGAATGGAGGGCTCCTTTACGAGCAGTACTTC. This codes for CASSPNGGLLYEQYF.

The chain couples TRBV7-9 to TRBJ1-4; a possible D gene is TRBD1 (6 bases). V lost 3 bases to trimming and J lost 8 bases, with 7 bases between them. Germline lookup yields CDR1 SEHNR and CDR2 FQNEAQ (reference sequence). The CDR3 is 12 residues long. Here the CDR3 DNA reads TGTGCCAGCAGCTTCCAGGGGGAAAAACTGTTTTTT. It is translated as CASSFQGEKLFF.

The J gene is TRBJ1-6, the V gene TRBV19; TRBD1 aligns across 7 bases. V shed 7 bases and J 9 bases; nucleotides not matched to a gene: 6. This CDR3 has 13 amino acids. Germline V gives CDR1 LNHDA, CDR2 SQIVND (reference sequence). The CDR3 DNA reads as TGTGCCAGTAAAGACAGGGTTGGTTCACCCCTCCACTTT. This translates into CASKDRVGSPLHF.

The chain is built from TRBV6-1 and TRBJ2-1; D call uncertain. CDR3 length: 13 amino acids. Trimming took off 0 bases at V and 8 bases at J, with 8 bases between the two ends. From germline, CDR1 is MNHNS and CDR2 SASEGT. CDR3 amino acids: CASSEAYRDEQFF. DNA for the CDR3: TGTGCCAGCAGTGAAGCATACCGGGATGAGCAGTTCTTC.

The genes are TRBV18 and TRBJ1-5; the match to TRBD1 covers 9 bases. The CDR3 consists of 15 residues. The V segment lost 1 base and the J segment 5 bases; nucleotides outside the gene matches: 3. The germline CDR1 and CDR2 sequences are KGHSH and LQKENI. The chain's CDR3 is CASSPQGQGDQPQHF. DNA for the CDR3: TGTGCCAGCTCACCACAGGGACAGGGAGATCAGCCCCAGCATTTT. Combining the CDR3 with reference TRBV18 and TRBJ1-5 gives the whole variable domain NAGVMQNPRHLVRRRGQEARLRCSPMKGHSHVYWYRQLPEEGLKFMVYLQKENIIDESGMPKERFSAEFPKEGPSILRIQQVVRGDSAAYFCASSPQGQGDQPQHFGDGTRLSIL.